Shown below are 12 T cell receptor beta chains from a single sample sequenced in a study of T cell responses to AZD1222 COVID-19 vaccine. Assay used: immunoSEQ multiplex PCR; TCRdb lists only in-frame clones, some missing. The sample shows roughly 150,000 clones, 90% of them seen only once. The specimen was peripheral blood, collected on day 0 of AZD1222 vaccination. The receptors here all came from an adult in good health.

This rearrangement joins TRBV18 to TRBJ2-7; tentatively, D is TRBD2 (5 bases). This CDR3 is built from 16 residues. V dropped 2 bases and J dropped 3 bases, with 17 bases sitting between them. Germline lookup yields CDR1 KGHSH and CDR2 LQKENI. The CDR3 DNA reads as TGTGCCAGCTCACCAACGGGGATGGCCGGCGGCTACGAGCAGTACTTC. It specifies CASSPTGMAGGYEQYF.

This clone has only a few counts. This chain links TRBV5-1 with TRBJ2-5; D is undetermined. The germline CDR1 and CDR2 sequences are SGHRS and YFSETQ. Trimming stripped 2 bases from V and 3 bases from J, with 14 bases between. This CDR3 has 15 residues. CDR3 DNA: TGCGCCAGCAGCTTATCGACTTATAGTAAAGAGACCCAGTACTTC. Amino acid sequence: CASSLSTYSKETQYF.

This clone is a singleton in its sample. V gene TRBV9 combines with J gene TRBJ1-1; TRBD1 might be the D (5 bases). CDR1 and CDR2 (germline): SGDLS, YYNGEE. Trimming left V 4 bases short and J 3 bases short, with 16 bases between. The CDR3 runs 15 residues. Here the CDR3 DNA reads TGTGCCAGCAGCCCCCTCGGAGGGACCCACACTGAAGCTTTCTTT. Translated: CASSPLGGTHTEAFF. The variable domain in full, with the rest retrieved from reference TRBV9 and TRBJ1-1, is DSGVTQTPKHLITATGQRVTLRCSPRSGDLSVYWYQQSLDQGLQFLIQYYNGEERAKGNILERFSAQQFPDLHSELNLSSLELGDSALYFCASSPLGGTHTEAFFGQGTRLTVV.

A word on this clone: Other DNA sequences of this sample code for an identical CDR3. This chain links TRBV12-3 or TRBV12-4 with TRBJ1-1; D unclear. This CDR3 has 13 residues. With 2 bases removed from V and 0 bases from J, the gap between germline ends came to 4 bases. The CDR3 DNA follows: TGTGCCAGCAGTTTACTGGTGAACACTGAAGCTTTCTTT. Its protein product is CASSLLVNTEAFF.

This sequence joins TRBV7-3 and TRBJ1-1, with D unclear. This CDR3 is 13 amino acids long. V was trimmed by 5 bases and J by 4 bases, leaving 11 bases between them. Germline lookup yields CDR1 SGHTA and CDR2 FQGTGA. The CDR3 is CASSAVRGTEAFF. CDR3 coding DNA: TGTGCCAGCAGCGCTGTTCGAGGCACTGAAGCTTTCTTT.

This clone occurred once. The chain recombines TRBV27 with TRBJ2-5; TRBD2 matches 12 bases. V gave up 6 bases and J gave up 5 bases; unmatched junction bases: 13. Germline values: CDR1 MNHEY, CDR2 SMNVEV (reference sequence). This CDR3 has 17 residues. The CDR3 loop reads CASSPYKTSGRYETQYF. The CDR3 coding sequence is TGTGCCAGCAGCCCTTACAAAACTAGCGGGAGGTACGAGACCCAGTACTTC.

The V and J genes are TRBV11-2 and TRBJ1-6; tentatively, D is TRBD1 (6 bases). The CDR3 has 17 residues. Trimming left V 4 bases short and J 6 bases short, with 19 bases between. Germline V gene sequence: CDR1 SGHAT, CDR2 FQNNGV. The CDR3 is CASSWDWTEKLNSPLHF. The CDR3 DNA follows: TGTGCCAGCAGCTGGGACTGGACAGAAAAACTTAATTCACCCCTCCACTTT. The full variable domain, its missing parts supplied by reference TRBV11-2 and TRBJ1-6, is EAGVAQSPRYKIIEKRQSVAFWCNPISGHATLYWYQQILGQGPKLLIQFQNNGVVDDSQLPKDRFSAERLKGVDSTLKIQPAKLEDSAVYLCASSWDWTEKLNSPLHFGNGTRLTVT.

This chain links TRBV6-5 with TRBJ1-1; no reliable D call. Looked up from germline, CDR1 is MNHEY and CDR2 is SVGAGI. V lost 0 bases and J 1 base, leaving 12 bases between the germline ends. There are 16 residues in the CDR3. CDR3 DNA sequence: TGTGCCAGCAGTTACTCGATTTTTAATGGGAACACTGAAGCTTTCTTT. Amino acid sequence: CASSYSIFNGNTEAFF.

V is TRBV19 and J is TRBJ1-4; D not resolved. Trimming shortened V by 11 bases and J by 0 bases, and 4 bases separated the two germline ends. CDR1 LNHDA and CDR2 SQIVND come from the germline V gene (reference sequence). This CDR3 has 11 residues. In nucleotides, the CDR3 is TGTGCCGGATCAACTAATGAAAAACTGTTTTTT. Its protein is CAGSTNEKLFF.

This chain uses TRBV19 with TRBJ2-2, with 7 bases fitting TRBD1. The CDR3 is 15 amino acids. J was trimmed by 2 bases and V by 10 bases; bases with no gene match: 10. Germline V lookup: CDR1 LNHDA, CDR2 SQIVND (reference sequence). CDR3 DNA sequence: TGTGCCACGGAATCAGGACAGGTTAACACCGGGGAGCTGTTTTTT. As protein: CATESGQVNTGELFF.

The sample holds a few counts of this clone. The V and J genes are TRBV3-1 (or the pseudogene TRBV3-2) and TRBJ1-2; D not resolved. Germline V lookup: CDR1 LGHDT, CDR2 YNNKEL (reference sequence). V was clipped by 0 bases and J by 8 bases, with 16 bases between them. This CDR3 is built from 15 residues. CDR3: CASSQDRISSPGYTF. The CDR3 region has the DNA TGTGCCAGCAGCCAAGATCGGATTTCCTCTCCCGGCTACACCTTC.

The genes are TRBV28 and TRBJ1-6; 9 bases are shared with TRBD1. J lost 7 bases, V lost 6 bases, and 1 base had no gene match. Germline assignment: CDR1 MDHEN and CDR2 SYDVKM. This CDR3 contains 13 residues. The CDR3 DNA follows: TGTGCCAGCAGGACAGGGGGGAATTCACCCCTCCACTTT. This translates into CASRTGGNSPLHF.